This T cell receptor beta chain was recorded in a study of blood T cell repertoires in COVID-19. Study-wide background: Samples representing acute and convalescent COVID-19 were sourced from the United States, Italy and Spain. Sources were T cells, B-cell-depleted T cells, or PBMCs; the material itself was cDNA or gDNA.

After removal of 1 base from V and 4 bases from J, the junction contained 4 bases not matched to a gene. The CDR3 sequence is 15 residues long. Germline V lookup: CDR1 SNHLY, CDR2 FYNNEI. In the original workflow: Reference gene primer amplification gave nucleated cell count estimates. Generated by immunoSEQ multiplex PCR, the TCRdb table keeps only in-frame clones and is missing some. V and J calls and clone size are copied from that table; D and trimming were computed from the DNA. This table has about 73,000 clones, 89% appearing once. This chain links TRBV2 with TRBJ2-1; 7 positions agree with TRBD1. Sequencing was performed on peripheral blood. This TCR was sampled from an elderly man with acute or convalescent COVID-19. Here the CDR3 reads CASSEGQGLYNEQFF. CDR3 coding DNA: TGTGCCAGCAGTGAAGGACAGGGTCTGTACAATGAGCAGTTCTTC.